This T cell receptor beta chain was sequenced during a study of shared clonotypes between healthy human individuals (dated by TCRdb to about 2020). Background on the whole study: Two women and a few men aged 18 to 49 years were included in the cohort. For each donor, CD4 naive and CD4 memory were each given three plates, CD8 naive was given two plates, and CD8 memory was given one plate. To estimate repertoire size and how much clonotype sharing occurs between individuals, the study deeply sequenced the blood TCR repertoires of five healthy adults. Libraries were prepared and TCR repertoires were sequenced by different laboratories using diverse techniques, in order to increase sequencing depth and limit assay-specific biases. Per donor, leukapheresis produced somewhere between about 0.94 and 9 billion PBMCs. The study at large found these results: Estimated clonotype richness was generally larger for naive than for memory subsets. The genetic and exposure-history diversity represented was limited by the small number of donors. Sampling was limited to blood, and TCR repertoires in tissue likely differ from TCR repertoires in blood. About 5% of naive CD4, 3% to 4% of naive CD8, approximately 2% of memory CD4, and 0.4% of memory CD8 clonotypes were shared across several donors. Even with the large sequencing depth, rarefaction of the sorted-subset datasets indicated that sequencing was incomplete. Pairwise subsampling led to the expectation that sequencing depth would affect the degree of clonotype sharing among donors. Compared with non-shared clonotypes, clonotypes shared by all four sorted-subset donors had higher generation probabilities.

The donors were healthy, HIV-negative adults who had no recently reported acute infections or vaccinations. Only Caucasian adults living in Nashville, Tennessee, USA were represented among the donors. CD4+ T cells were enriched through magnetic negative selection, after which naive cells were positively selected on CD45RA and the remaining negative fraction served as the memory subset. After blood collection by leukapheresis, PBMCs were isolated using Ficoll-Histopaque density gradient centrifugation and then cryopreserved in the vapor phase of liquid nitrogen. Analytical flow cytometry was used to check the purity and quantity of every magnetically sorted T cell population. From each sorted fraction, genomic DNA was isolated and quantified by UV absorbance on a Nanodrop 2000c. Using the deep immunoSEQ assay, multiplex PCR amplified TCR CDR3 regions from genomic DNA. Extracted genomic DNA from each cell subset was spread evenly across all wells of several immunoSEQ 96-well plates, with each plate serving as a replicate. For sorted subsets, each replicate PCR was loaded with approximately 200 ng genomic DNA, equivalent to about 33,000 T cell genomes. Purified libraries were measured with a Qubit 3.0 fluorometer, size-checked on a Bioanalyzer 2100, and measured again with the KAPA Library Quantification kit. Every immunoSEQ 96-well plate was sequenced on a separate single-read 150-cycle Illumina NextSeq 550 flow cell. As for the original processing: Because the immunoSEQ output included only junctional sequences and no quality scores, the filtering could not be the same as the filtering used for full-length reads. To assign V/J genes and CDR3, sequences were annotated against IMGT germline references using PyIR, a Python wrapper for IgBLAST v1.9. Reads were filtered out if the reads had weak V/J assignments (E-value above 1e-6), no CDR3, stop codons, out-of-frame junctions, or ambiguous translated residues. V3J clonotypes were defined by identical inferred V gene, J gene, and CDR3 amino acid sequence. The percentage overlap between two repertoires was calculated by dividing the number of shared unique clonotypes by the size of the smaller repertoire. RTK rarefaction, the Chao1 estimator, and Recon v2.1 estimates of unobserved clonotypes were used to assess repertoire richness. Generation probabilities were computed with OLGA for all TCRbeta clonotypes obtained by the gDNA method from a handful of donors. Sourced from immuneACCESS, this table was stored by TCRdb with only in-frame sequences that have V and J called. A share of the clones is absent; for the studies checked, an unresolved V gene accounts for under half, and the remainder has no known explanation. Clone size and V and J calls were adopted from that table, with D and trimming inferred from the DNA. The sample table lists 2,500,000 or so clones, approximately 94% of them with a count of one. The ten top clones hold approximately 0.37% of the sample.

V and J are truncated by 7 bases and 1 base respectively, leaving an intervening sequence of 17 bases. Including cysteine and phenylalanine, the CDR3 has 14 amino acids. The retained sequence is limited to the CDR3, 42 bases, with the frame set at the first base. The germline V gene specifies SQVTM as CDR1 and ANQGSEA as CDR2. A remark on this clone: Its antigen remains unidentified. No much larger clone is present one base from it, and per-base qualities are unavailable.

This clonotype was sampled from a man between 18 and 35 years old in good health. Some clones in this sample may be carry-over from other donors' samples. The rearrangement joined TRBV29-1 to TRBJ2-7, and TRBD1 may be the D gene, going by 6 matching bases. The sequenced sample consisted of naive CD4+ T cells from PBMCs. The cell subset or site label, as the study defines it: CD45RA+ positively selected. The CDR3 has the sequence CSATPGHNSYEQYF. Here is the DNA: TGCAGCGCAACTCCGGGACACAATTCCTACGAGCAGTACTTC.